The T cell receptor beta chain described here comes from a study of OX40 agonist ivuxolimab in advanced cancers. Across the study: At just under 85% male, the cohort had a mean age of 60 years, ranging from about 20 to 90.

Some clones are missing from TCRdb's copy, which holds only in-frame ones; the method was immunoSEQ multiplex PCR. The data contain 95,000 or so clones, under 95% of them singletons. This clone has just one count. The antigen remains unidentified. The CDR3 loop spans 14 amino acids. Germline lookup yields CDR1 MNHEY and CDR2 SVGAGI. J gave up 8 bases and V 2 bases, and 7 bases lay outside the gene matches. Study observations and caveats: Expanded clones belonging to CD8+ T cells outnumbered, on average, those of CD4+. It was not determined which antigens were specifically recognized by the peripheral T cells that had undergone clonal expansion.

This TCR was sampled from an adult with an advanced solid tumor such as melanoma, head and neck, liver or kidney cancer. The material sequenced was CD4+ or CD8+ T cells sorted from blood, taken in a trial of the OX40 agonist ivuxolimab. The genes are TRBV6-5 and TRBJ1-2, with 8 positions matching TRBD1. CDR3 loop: CASSYQGQGGGYTF. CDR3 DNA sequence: TGTGCCAGCAGTTACCAAGGACAGGGCGGGGGCTACACCTTC.